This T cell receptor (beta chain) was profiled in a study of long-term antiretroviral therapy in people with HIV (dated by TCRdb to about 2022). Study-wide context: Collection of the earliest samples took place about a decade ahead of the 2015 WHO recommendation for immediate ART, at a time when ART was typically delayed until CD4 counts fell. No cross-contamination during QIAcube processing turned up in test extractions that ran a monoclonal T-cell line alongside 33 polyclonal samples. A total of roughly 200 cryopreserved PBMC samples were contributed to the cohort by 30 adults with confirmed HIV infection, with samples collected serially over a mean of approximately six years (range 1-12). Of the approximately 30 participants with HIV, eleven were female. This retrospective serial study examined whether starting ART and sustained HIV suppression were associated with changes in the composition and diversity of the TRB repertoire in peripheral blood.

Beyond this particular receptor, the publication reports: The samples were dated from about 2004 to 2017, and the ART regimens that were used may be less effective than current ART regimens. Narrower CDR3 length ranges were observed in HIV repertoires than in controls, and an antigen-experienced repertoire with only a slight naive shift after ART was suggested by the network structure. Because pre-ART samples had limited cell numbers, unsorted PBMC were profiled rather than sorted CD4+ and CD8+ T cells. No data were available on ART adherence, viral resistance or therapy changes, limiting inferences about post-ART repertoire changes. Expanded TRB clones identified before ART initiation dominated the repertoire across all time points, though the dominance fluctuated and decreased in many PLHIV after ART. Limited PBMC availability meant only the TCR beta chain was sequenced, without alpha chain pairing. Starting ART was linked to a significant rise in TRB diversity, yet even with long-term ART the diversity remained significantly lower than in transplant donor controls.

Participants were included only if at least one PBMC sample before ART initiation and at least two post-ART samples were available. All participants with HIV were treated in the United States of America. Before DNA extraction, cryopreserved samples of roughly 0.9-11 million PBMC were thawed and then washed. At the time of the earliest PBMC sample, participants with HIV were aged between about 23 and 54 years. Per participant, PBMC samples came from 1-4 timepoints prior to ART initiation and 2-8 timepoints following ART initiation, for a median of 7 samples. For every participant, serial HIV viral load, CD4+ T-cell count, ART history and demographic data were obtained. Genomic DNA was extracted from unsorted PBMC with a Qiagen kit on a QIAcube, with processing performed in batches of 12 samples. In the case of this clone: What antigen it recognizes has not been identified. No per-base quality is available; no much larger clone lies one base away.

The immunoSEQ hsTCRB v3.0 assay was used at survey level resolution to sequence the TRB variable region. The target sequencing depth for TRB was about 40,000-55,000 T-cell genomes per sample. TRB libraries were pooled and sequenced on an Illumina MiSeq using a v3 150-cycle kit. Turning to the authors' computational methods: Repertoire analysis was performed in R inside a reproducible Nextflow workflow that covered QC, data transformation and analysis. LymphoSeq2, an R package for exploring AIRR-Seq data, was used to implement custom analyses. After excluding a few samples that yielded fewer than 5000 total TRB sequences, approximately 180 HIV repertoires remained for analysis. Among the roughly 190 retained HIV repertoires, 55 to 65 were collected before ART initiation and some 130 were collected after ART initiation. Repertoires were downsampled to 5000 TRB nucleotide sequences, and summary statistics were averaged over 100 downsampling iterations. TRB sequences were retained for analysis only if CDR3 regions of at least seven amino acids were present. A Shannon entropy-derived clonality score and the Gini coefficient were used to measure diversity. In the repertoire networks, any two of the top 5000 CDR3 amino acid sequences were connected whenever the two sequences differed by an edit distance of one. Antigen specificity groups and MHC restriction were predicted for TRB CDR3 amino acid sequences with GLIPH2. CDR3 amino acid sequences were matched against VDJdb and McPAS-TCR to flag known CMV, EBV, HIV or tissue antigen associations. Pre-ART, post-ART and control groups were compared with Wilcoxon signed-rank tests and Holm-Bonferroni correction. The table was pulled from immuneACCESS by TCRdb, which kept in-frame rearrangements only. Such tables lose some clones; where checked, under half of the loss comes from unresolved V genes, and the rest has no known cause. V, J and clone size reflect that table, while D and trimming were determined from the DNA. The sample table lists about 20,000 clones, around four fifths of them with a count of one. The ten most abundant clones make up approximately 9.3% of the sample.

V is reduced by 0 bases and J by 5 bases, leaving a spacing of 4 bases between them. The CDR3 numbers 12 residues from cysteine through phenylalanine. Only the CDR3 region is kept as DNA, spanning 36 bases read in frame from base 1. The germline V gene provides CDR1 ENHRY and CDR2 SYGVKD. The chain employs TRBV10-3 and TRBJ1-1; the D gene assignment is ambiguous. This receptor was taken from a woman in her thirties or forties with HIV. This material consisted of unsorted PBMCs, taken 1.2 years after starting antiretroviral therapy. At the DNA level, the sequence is TGTGCCATCAGTGAGTCGGGGACTGAAGCTTTCTTT. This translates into CAISESGTEAFF.